The TCR beta chain described here comes from a study of T cell responses to AZD1222 COVID-19 vaccine. Whole-study results and caveats: Only five or six AZD1222 recipients tested seropositive at baseline.

Here immunoSEQ multiplex PCR was the method, and the copy in TCRdb shows in-frame clones only, minus some. The sample includes 150,000 to 160,000 clones, 88% of them seen just once. With respect to this clone: As yet, its antigen is unknown.

V was clipped by 4 bases and J by 2 bases, with 3 bases between them. The CDR3 has 12 amino acids. Looked up from germline, CDR1 is MDHEN and CDR2 is SYDVKM. This receptor was taken from an adult in good health. This sample comprised peripheral blood, obtained on day 0 of AZD1222 vaccination. This sequence joins TRBV28 and TRBJ1-3; D gene unclear. This CDR3 is CASSSPGNTIYF. The CDR3 DNA reads as TGTGCCAGCAGTTCGCCTGGAAACACCATATATTTT.